Listed below are T cell receptor beta chains from one sample, sequenced in a study of blood T cell repertoires in COVID-19. The repertoire was sequenced with immunoSEQ multiplex PCR; TCRdb's copy has only in-frame clones and lacks some. The profile shows 150,000 to 200,000 clones, about 86% of them singletons. Sequences were obtained from peripheral blood. The receptors shown here come from a woman at least 80 years old with acute or convalescent COVID-19. Each CDR3 is given with its conserved first and last residue. D genes are given only for firm matches. The size field is filled for only some rows; it gives once, few, many or a size class.

TRBD1	TRBV7-8	.	TRBJ2-7	CASSFGTGSYEQYF	TGTGCCAGCAGCTTTGGGACAGGGTCCTACGAGCAGTACTTC
TRBD2	TRBV28	.	TRBJ2-1	CASTVGLAESYNEQFF	TGTGCCAGCACCGTCGGGCTAGCGGAATCCTACAATGAGCAGTTCTTC
TRBD1	TRBV5-1	few	TRBJ2-5	CASSLGRGGREETQYF	TGCGCCAGCAGCCTGGGAAGAGGGGGCCGGGAAGAGACCCAGTACTTC
.	TRBV7-9	.	TRBJ1-3	CASSASFSGVSSGNTIYF	TGTGCCAGCAGCGCCTCGTTTTCAGGGGTGAGCTCTGGAAACACCATATATTTT
TRBD2	TRBV6-4	.	TRBJ2-7	CASRDPRDYTYEQYF	TGTGCCAGCAGGGACCCCCGGGACTACACCTACGAGCAGTACTTC
TRBD1	TRBV12-3/TRBV12-4	.	TRBJ1-1	CASSLGQGYRAFF	TGTGCCAGCAGCCTGGGACAGGGGTACCGGGCTTTCTTT
TRBD1	TRBV30	.	TRBJ1-1	CAWTPRGKMNTEAFF	TGTGCCTGGACCCCCAGGGGGAAAATGAACACTGAAGCTTTCTTT
.	TRBV10-3	.	TRBJ2-3	CAISRDTNTDTQYF	TGTGCCATCAGTCGGGACACCAACACAGATACGCAGTATTTT
.	TRBV7-9	once	TRBJ2-7	CASSSHLDRKEQYF	TGTGCCAGCAGCAGCCATTTAGACAGGAAGGAGCAGTACTTC
.	TRBV5-1	.	TRBJ1-2	CASSWAGGHGYTF	TGCGCCAGCAGCTGGGCAGGCGGGCATGGCTACACCTTC
TRBD1	TRBV3-1/TRBV3-2	.	TRBJ1-2	CASSHWDRALSNYGYTF	TGTGCCAGCAGCCACTGGGACAGGGCCTTGTCTAACTATGGCTACACCTTC
TRBD1	TRBV9	.	TRBJ1-2	CASSPIGTGLYGYTF	TGTGCCAGCAGCCCGATTGGGACAGGACTTTATGGCTACACCTTC
.	TRBV5-1	.	TRBJ1-6	CASSLGTLSNSPLHF	TGCGCCAGCAGCTTGGGGACTTTAAGCAATTCACCCCTCCACTTT
.	TRBV5-1	.	TRBJ2-7	CASSSVGGTPYEQYF	TGCGCCAGCAGCTCTGTAGGCGGGACCCCCTACGAGCAGTACTTC
TRBD1	TRBV18	.	TRBJ2-7	CASSRGQANEQYF	TGTGCCAGCTCACGGGGACAGGCTAACGAGCAGTACTTC
TRBD1	TRBV5-6	.	TRBJ1-6	CASSSGTGVPNSPLHF	TGTGCCAGCAGCTCCGGGACAGGGGTACCTAATTCACCCCTCCACTTT
TRBD1	TRBV19	few	TRBJ1-2	CASSSTGGDGYTF	TGTGCCAGTAGTTCAACAGGGGGCGATGGCTACACCTTC
TRBD1	TRBV24-1	.	TRBJ1-3	CATSETGGLAGNTIYF	TGTGCCACCAGTGAAACAGGGGGCTTAGCTGGAAACACCATATATTTT
.	TRBV28	.	TRBJ2-1	CASSSKTAFSYNEQFF	TGTGCCAGCAGTTCTAAGACAGCCTTCTCCTACAATGAGCAGTTCTTC
TRBD2	TRBV7-2	.	TRBJ2-5	CASSKRTSGGASWETQYF	TGTGCCAGCAGCAAACGGACTAGCGGGGGGGCCTCCTGGGAGACCCAGTACTTC
TRBD2	TRBV29-1	.	TRBJ2-1	CSVEDLSGGPLNEQFF	TGCAGCGTTGAAGATCTATCGGGAGGGCCACTCAATGAGCAGTTCTTC
TRBD1	TRBV7-9	.	TRBJ1-2	CASSPGQGQHYGYTF	TGTGCCAGCAGCCCGGGACAGGGCCAGCACTATGGCTACACCTTC